This TCR beta chain derives from a study of T-cell reconstitution after alpha-beta-depleted transplantation in children. Study results and limitations: At one year after transplant, newly produced T cells mostly accounted for T-cell counts and diversity. TCRbeta diversity was high at day 60 in some patients (a result of surviving recipient T cells and thymic progenitors).

Germline V gene sequence: CDR1 SGHTA, CDR2 FQGNSA. This CDR3 contains 15 residues. V dropped 6 bases and J dropped 6 bases, with 21 bases sitting between them. Note on this clonotype: As yet, its antigen is unknown.

Preparation of the TCRbeta library used unique molecular identifiers. TCRdb processed the PCR reads anew with MiXCR; each CDR3 protein has one entry. The sample records about 980,000 distinct CDR3 sequences, less than 30% being singletons. Sample: PBMCs, mostly from graft donor cells, taken 360 days after TCRalphabeta/CD19-depleted stem cell transplant. This rearrangement joins TRBV7-2 to TRBJ2-7, with a weak D call TRBD1 (6 bases). The sequence was collected from a boy younger than two who had a stem cell transplant for SCID, so the T cells may come from the graft donor. The CDR3 here is CASRVPGGTGSEQYF. The CDR3 DNA reads as TGTGCCAGCAGGGTTCCTGGGGGCACTGGCAGCGAGCAGTACTTC.